This TCR beta chain was sequenced for a study of vaccination effects on CD4 cells after COVID-19. CD4+ T cells specific for antigen were expanded with viral peptide pools by the ViraFEST assay before sequencing. Isolation of CD4+ T cells took place after more than 9 days of culture. Having tested negative for nucleocapsid antibodies, the vaccine recipients showed no prior SARS-CoV-2 infection. Cultures got half-medium changes with IL-2 on days 3 and 7. Data came from immunoSEQ multiplex PCR; TCRdb stores just in-frame clones and leaves some out. The sample lists around 63,000 clones; 75% were seen once. With regard to this clone: Antigen unknown.

This CDR3 has 15 amino acids. The junction had 6 bases not matched to a gene; V was cut back by 4 bases and J by 2 bases. Germline V gene data show CDR1 as LGHNA and CDR2 as YNFKEQ. The sample was CD4+ T cells from PBMCs cultured with HCoV-OC43 spike peptides, taken before COVID-19 vaccination. The subset is: HCoV-OC43 spike overlapping peptide pool stimulation. The TCR comes from a human donor who received a COVID-19 vaccine. The chain is built from TRBV4-2 and TRBJ1-1; the match to TRBD1 covers 8 bases. The CDR3 reads CASSLTGVGNTEAFF. CDR3 DNA: TGTGCCAGCAGCCTGACAGGGGTGGGCAACACTGAAGCTTTCTTT.